What follows are 14 T cell receptor beta chains derived from one specimen sequenced in a study of blood T cell repertoires in COVID-19. Using immunoSEQ multiplex PCR, the repertoire was profiled, and TCRdb retains in-frame clones only, with some absent. The repertoire holds approximately 440,000 clones, with 90% as singletons. Material for sequencing was PBMCs or T cells enriched from blood (not recorded which). The receptor source for this set is a man aged 18 to 30 who had recovered from COVID-19.

This rearrangement joins TRBV10-3 to TRBJ2-7; 7 nucleotides align to TRBD1. Germline values: CDR1 ENHRY, CDR2 SYGVKD. This CDR3 region has 14 residues. V shed 0 bases, J shed 5 bases, and the junction held 4 bases outside the gene matches. Written as DNA, the CDR3 is TGTGCCATCAGTGAGTCAGGGACAGCCGACGAGCAGTACTTC. Translation gives CAISESGTADEQYF.

The chain recombines TRBV11-2 with TRBJ2-1; weak D call: TRBD1 (6 bases). Germline assignment: CDR1 SGHAT and CDR2 FQNNGV. This CDR3 has 17 amino acids. V lost 5 bases and J lost 8, with 25 bases in between. The CDR3 bases are TGTGCCAGCAGCCCGAGACCTTTACAGGGTGAGAGGGATGAGCAGTTCTTC. It encodes CASSPRPLQGERDEQFF.

The chain couples TRBV11-1 to TRBJ1-2; D call uncertain. Germline CDR1 SGHAT, CDR2 FQDESV (reference sequence). The CDR3 is 12 residues long. Trimming left V 1 base short and J 7 bases short, with 7 bases between. The CDR3 sequence: CASSLGGGGYTF. The DNA of the CDR3 is TGTGCCAGCAGCTTAGGTGGCGGTGGCTACACCTTC.

The rearrangement joins TRBV6-5 to TRBJ1-4; maybe TRBD1 (5 bases). The V end lost 8 bases, the J end lost 0 bases, and 13 bases lay between the germline ends. The CDR3 spans 15 residues. CDR1 MNHEY and CDR2 SVGAGI come from the germline V gene. The CDR3 loop is CASGGTVATNEKLFF. In nucleotides, the CDR3 is TGTGCCAGCGGGGGGACGGTTGCAACTAATGAAAAACTGTTTTTT.

To note about this clone: The same CDR3 arises from other DNA sequences in this sample as well. The gene calls are TRBV5-1 and TRBJ1-3; 7 bases match TRBD1. This CDR3 comprises 16 residues. After removal of 4 bases from V and 0 bases from J, the junction contained 7 bases not matched to a gene. The germline gives CDR1 SGHRS, CDR2 YFSETQ. CDR3 loop: CASSRDRPSSGNTIYF. Here the CDR3 DNA reads TGCGCCAGCAGCCGGGACAGACCGAGCTCTGGAAACACCATATATTTT.

J is TRBJ1-1 and V is TRBV2; 9 bases are a match to TRBD1. After removal of 5 bases from V and 0 bases from J, the junction contained 10 bases not matched to a gene. The CDR3 contains 17 residues. The V gene's germline CDR1 is SNHLY and CDR2 FYNNEI. In DNA, the CDR3 is TGTGCCAGCAGTAACAGGGGGCGGGCAATCATGAACACTGAAGCTTTCTTT. Encoded protein: CASSNRGRAIMNTEAFF.

This chain links TRBV27 with TRBJ2-7; TRBD1 aligns across 12 bases. After removal of 6 bases from V and 7 bases from J, the junction contained 4 bases not matched to a gene. CDR1 MNHEY and CDR2 SMNVEV come from the germline V gene (reference sequence). The CDR3 has 13 residues. This CDR3 is CASRGQGAGEQYF. The DNA for the CDR3 is TGTGCCAGCAGGGGACAGGGGGCGGGGGAGCAGTACTTC.

J is TRBJ1-4 and V is TRBV28, with 9 bases matching TRBD1. CDR1 and CDR2 from the germline V gene are MDHEN and SYDVKM. After removal of 6 bases from V and 8 bases from J, the junction contained 7 bases not matched to a gene. The CDR3 extends over 14 amino acids. The CDR3 loop reads CASSPGQGHEKLFF. CDR3 coding DNA: TGTGCCAGCAGCCCGGGACAGGGACACGAAAAACTGTTTTTT.

The chain recombines TRBV11-2 with TRBJ1-5, with a tentative D call TRBD1 (5 bases). The CDR3 extends over 13 amino acids. V lost 3 bases to trimming and J lost 4 bases, with 7 bases between them. Germline V lookup: CDR1 SGHAT, CDR2 FQNNGV. The chain's CDR3 is CASSLSGNQPQHF. CDR3 DNA: TGTGCCAGCAGCTTGTCAGGGAATCAGCCCCAGCATTTT. The variable domain in full, with the rest retrieved from reference TRBV11-2 and TRBJ1-5, is EAGVAQSPRYKIIEKRQSVAFWCNPISGHATLYWYQQILGQGPKLLIQFQNNGVVDDSQLPKDRFSAERLKGVDSTLKIQPAKLEDSAVYLCASSLSGNQPQHFGDGTRLSIL.

CDR3 amino acids: CASSQTGTGSAFF. For the CDR3, the DNA is TGCGCCAGCAGCCAAACCGGGACAGGGTCGGCTTTCTTT. V gene TRBV4-1 combines with J gene TRBJ1-1; 9 bases are shared with TRBD1. CDR3 size: 13 residues. CDR1 is MGHRA, CDR2 YSYEKL, per germline. V was clipped by 2 bases and J by 11 bases; unmatched bases: 6.

The rearrangement uses TRBV7-9 and TRBJ1-1; TRBD1 matches 7 bases. V gave up 8 bases and J gave up 3 bases; unmatched junction bases: 9. Germline V gene lookup returns CDR1 SEHNR and CDR2 FQNEAQ (reference sequence). The CDR3 spans 14 residues. The DNA for the CDR3 is TGTGCCAGCCGACCCGGCCAGGGGGACACTGAAGCTTTCTTT. It encodes CASRPGQGDTEAFF.

About this clone: The sample contains more than one DNA sequence encoding this CDR3. The rearrangement joins TRBV6-1 to TRBJ1-1, with a weak D call TRBD1 (5 bases). The ends were cut back, 3 bases at V and 5 bases at J, with 7 bases in the middle. This CDR3 contains 12 residues. CDR1 and CDR2 (germline): MNHNS, SASEGT. The CDR3 here is CASSEGRTEAFF. The CDR3 nucleotides read TGTGCCAGCAGTGAGGGGCGGACTGAAGCTTTCTTT.

This clone was seen only once. The V call is TRBV27, the J call TRBJ2-7, with 8 bases identical to TRBD2. Per the germline V gene, CDR1 is MNHEY and CDR2 is SMNVEV (reference sequence). V gave up 5 bases and J gave up 4 bases; unmatched junction bases: 10. This CDR3 region has 15 residues. In DNA, the CDR3 is TGTGCCAGCAGTCTGGGTAGCGGGATGTGGTACGAGCAGTACTTC. Translation: CASSLGSGMWYEQYF.

The V call is TRBV5-8, the J call TRBJ1-2; 8 nucleotides match TRBD1. J lost 8 bases, V lost 4 bases, and 4 bases had no gene match. There are 12 residues in the CDR3. CDR1 and CDR2 (germline): SGHTS, YDEGEE. CDR3 loop: CASSGQGGGYTF. The DNA for the CDR3 is TGTGCCAGCAGCGGACAGGGTGGCGGCTACACCTTC.